This T cell receptor beta chain appears in the sequencing data of a study of cytomegalovirus exposure and HLA in healthy donors. Comments on this clone: Its antigen is undetermined.

The PCR ran on 60 Vbeta and 13 Jbeta primers. Clones were sequenced by immunoSEQ multiplex PCR, and TCRdb holds only the in-frame ones, with some missing. The sample contains tens of thousands of clones, over 60% of which appear only once. Regarding the study as a whole: Using a false discovery rate of 0.05, a later analysis showed that 16,000 or so TCR beta sequences were associated with HLA alleles.

The germline V gene encodes CDR1 SQVTM and CDR2 ANQGSEA. With V trimmed by 3 bases and J by 1 base, 4 bases remained unmatched. This CDR3 region has 15 residues. Sequenced: PBMCs. The sequence was collected from a man in his forties in good health and CMV-seropositive. This chain connects TRBV29-1 to TRBJ2-1; the match to TRBD2 covers 9 bases. In nucleotides, the CDR3 is TGCAGCGTTGATAAGGCGGGGGGGTCCTACAATGAGCAGTTCTTC. Translation: CSVDKAGGSYNEQFF.